A selection of T cell receptor beta chains follows, all from one sample in a study of early T cells in non-severe SARS-CoV-2 infection. From the 5' RACE reads, TCRdb called clonotypes with MiXCR, one entry per CDR3 protein. This table has roughly 25,000 distinct CDR3 sequences, approximately 4.1% appearing once. Material for sequencing was whole blood. These receptors originate from an adult who was a healthcare worker with PCR-confirmed SARS-CoV-2 infection or an uninfected control (not recorded which). Both conserved end residues are part of each CDR3. Each record gives: J gene, clone size, V gene, D gene, CDR3 protein, CDR3 DNA. A D gene is named only where the DNA matches it firmly. Clone size is given for some rows only: seen once, a few or many times, or a class if the clone is expanded.

j_call: TRBJ2-2; clone_size: NA; v_call: TRBV5-1; d_call: TRBD2; cdr3_aa: CASSIRAGDPGELFF; cdr3_nt: TGCGCCAGCAGCATCCGGGCGGGAGATCCCGGGGAGCTGTTTTTT
j_call: TRBJ2-2; clone_size: few; v_call: TRBV12-5; d_call: NA; cdr3_aa: CASGLVRDTGELFF; cdr3_nt: TGTGCTAGTGGTTTGGTAAGGGACACCGGGGAGCTGTTTTTT
j_call: TRBJ1-1; clone_size: few; v_call: TRBV12-3/TRBV12-4; d_call: NA; cdr3_aa: CASSLEAGTEAFF; cdr3_nt: TGTGCCAGCAGTTTAGAGGCAGGGACTGAAGCTTTCTTT
j_call: TRBJ1-1; clone_size: few; v_call: TRBV10-3; d_call: NA; cdr3_aa: CANWDGVRTEAFF; cdr3_nt: TGTGCCAACTGGGACGGAGTGCGGACTGAAGCTTTCTTT
j_call: TRBJ2-3; clone_size: many; v_call: TRBV5-1; d_call: TRBD1; cdr3_aa: CASSLGITGGDTQYF; cdr3_nt: TGCGCCAGCAGCTTGGGCATCACAGGGGGTGATACGCAGTATTTT
j_call: TRBJ2-2; clone_size: many; v_call: TRBV7-9; d_call: TRBD2; cdr3_aa: CASSFGSGRATGELFF; cdr3_nt: TGTGCCAGCAGCTTCGGAAGCGGGAGGGCCACCGGGGAGCTGTTTTTT
j_call: TRBJ2-1; clone_size: many; v_call: TRBV7-9; d_call: NA; cdr3_aa: CASSLAQRVEQFF; cdr3_nt: TGTGCCAGCAGCTTAGCGCAAAGGGTTGAGCAGTTCTTC
j_call: TRBJ2-3; clone_size: many; v_call: TRBV4-1; d_call: TRBD1; cdr3_aa: CASSQGDRDTDTQYF; cdr3_nt: TGCGCCAGCAGCCAGGGGGACAGGGACACAGATACGCAGTATTTT
j_call: TRBJ1-2; clone_size: many; v_call: TRBV9; d_call: NA; cdr3_aa: CASSVQGGPFNYGYTF; cdr3_nt: TGTGCCAGCAGCGTACAGGGCGGTCCATTTAACTATGGCTACACCTTC
j_call: TRBJ2-1; clone_size: many; v_call: TRBV5-5; d_call: NA; cdr3_aa: CASSPWGSYNEQFF; cdr3_nt: TGTGCCAGCAGCCCCTGGGGGTCTTACAATGAGCAGTTCTTC
j_call: TRBJ2-1; clone_size: few; v_call: TRBV27; d_call: NA; cdr3_aa: CASAIADTYNEQFF; cdr3_nt: TGTGCCAGCGCGATAGCGGACACCTACAATGAGCAGTTCTTC
j_call: TRBJ2-1; clone_size: many; v_call: TRBV12-3/TRBV12-4; d_call: TRBD1; cdr3_aa: CASSPRQGAFNEQFF; cdr3_nt: TGTGCCAGCAGCCCCCGACAGGGGGCATTCAATGAGCAGTTCTTC
j_call: TRBJ2-1; clone_size: many; v_call: TRBV10-3; d_call: NA; cdr3_aa: CAISEGGGSGNEQFF; cdr3_nt: TGTGCCATCAGTGAGGGAGGAGGGAGCGGGAATGAGCAGTTCTTC
j_call: TRBJ2-1; clone_size: many; v_call: TRBV10-3; d_call: TRBD2; cdr3_aa: CAIGARDYQFF; cdr3_nt: TGTGCCATCGGAGCCCGGGACTACCAGTTCTTC
j_call: TRBJ1-1; clone_size: many; v_call: TRBV4-2; d_call: NA; cdr3_aa: CASSQVQGRGETEAFF; cdr3_nt: TGTGCCAGCAGCCAAGTCCAAGGACGGGGAGAAACTGAAGCTTTCTTT
j_call: TRBJ2-2; clone_size: many; v_call: TRBV12-3/TRBV12-4; d_call: TRBD1; cdr3_aa: CASSGPGQPTGELFF; cdr3_nt: TGTGCCAGCAGTGGTCCGGGACAGCCCACCGGGGAGCTGTTTTTT
j_call: TRBJ1-2; clone_size: many; v_call: TRBV30; d_call: TRBD1; cdr3_aa: CAWSTGYYGYTF; cdr3_nt: TGTGCCTGGTCGACAGGGTACTATGGCTACACCTTC
j_call: TRBJ2-7; clone_size: many; v_call: TRBV7-2; d_call: TRBD1; cdr3_aa: CASSRQGYEQYF; cdr3_nt: TGTGCCAGCAGCAGACAGGGATACGAGCAGTACTTC
j_call: TRBJ2-7; clone_size: few; v_call: TRBV6-2/TRBV6-3; d_call: NA; cdr3_aa: CASSSPTGAYEQYF; cdr3_nt: TGTGCCAGCAGTTCCCCGACAGGTGCCTACGAGCAGTACTTC
j_call: TRBJ2-3; clone_size: many; v_call: TRBV15; d_call: NA; cdr3_aa: CATSAISDTQYF; cdr3_nt: TGTGCCACCAGCGCAATTTCGGATACGCAGTATTTT
j_call: TRBJ2-7; clone_size: NA; v_call: TRBV5-1; d_call: TRBD1; cdr3_aa: CASSLGTGLYEQYF; cdr3_nt: TGCGCCAGCAGCCTCGGGACAGGGTTATACGAGCAGTACTTC
j_call: TRBJ1-2; clone_size: many; v_call: TRBV7-2; d_call: NA; cdr3_aa: CASSLDTVYGYTF; cdr3_nt: TGTGCCAGCAGCCTCGACACCGTCTATGGCTACACCTTC
j_call: TRBJ1-5; clone_size: many; v_call: TRBV18; d_call: NA; cdr3_aa: CASSPGQGDQPQHF; cdr3_nt: TGTGCCAGCTCACCAGGGCAGGGAGATCAGCCCCAGCATTTT